These 22 T cell receptor beta chains originate from one sample sequenced in a study of cytomegalovirus exposure and HLA in healthy donors. 60 Vbeta and 13 Jbeta primers were used in PCR. Profiling relied on immunoSEQ multiplex PCR, and the TCRdb table lists in-frame clones only, not all of them. The data show fewer than 200,000 clones, around 90% seen once. What was sequenced was PBMCs. The receptors here all came from a boy aged 2 to 10 in good health and CMV-seronegative.

The genes are TRBV5-4 and TRBJ2-3; D is undetermined. The CDR3 spans 14 residues. Deletions cut 0 bases from V and 6 bases from J, with 11 bases between. CDR1 is SGHNT, CDR2 YYREEE, per germline (reference sequence). The CDR3 here is CASSLGPPGDTQYF. Written as DNA, the CDR3 is TGTGCCAGCAGCTTGGGACCCCCCGGGGATACGCAGTATTTT.

This chain links TRBV5-1 with TRBJ2-5, with 7 bases identical to TRBD1. Germline loops: CDR1 SGHRS, CDR2 YFSETQ. The J segment lost 2 bases and the V segment lost 2 bases, leaving 3 bases of the junction unmatched. The CDR3 loop spans 14 amino acids. The CDR3 region is CASSLRQGQETQYF. The CDR3 region has the DNA TGCGCCAGCAGCTTACGACAGGGACAAGAGACCCAGTACTTC.

The rearrangement uses TRBV27 and TRBJ1-1; the D is unclear. The CDR3 runs 14 residues. Germline V gene sequence: CDR1 MNHEY, CDR2 SMNVEV (reference sequence). V was shortened by 4 bases and J by 4 bases, with 13 bases between the two germline ends. The CDR3 DNA follows: TGTGCCAGCAGTTCACGGGATGTATTCACTGAAGCTTTCTTT. As protein: CASSSRDVFTEAFF.

The rearrangement uses TRBV2 and TRBJ1-1; TRBD1 agrees at 7 bases. Germline CDR1 is SNHLY and CDR2 is FYNNEI. CDR3 size: 16 residues. V lost 9 bases, J lost 1 base, and 14 bases stayed unmatched. This CDR3 is CASPRSPDRTNTEAFF. The CDR3 bases are TGTGCCAGTCCACGCTCTCCGGACAGGACGAACACTGAAGCTTTCTTT.

This clone was seen a single time. This sequence joins TRBV7-9 and TRBJ1-1; D is uncertain. CDR1 SEHNR and CDR2 FQNEAQ come from the germline V gene (reference sequence). The V gene lost 3 bases and the J gene lost 4 bases, with 9 bases spanning the gap. This CDR3 comprises 13 residues. The CDR3 sequence is CASSFPTSTEAFF. CDR3 DNA sequence: TGTGCCAGCAGCTTCCCTACTTCCACTGAAGCTTTCTTT.

The chain employs TRBV7-3 and TRBJ2-4, with D possibly TRBD2 on 6 matching bases. Between the trimmed V and J ends, which lost 4 bases and 9 bases, there was a span of 13 bases. CDR1 and CDR2 from the germline V gene are SGHTA and FQGTGA. The CDR3 extends over 13 amino acids. The CDR3 loop reads CASSSDDGGIQYF. The CDR3 bases are TGTGCCAGCAGCTCAGACGACGGGGGCATTCAGTACTTC.

The J gene is TRBJ2-1, the V gene TRBV6-5; 14 bases align to TRBD2. CDR1 MNHEY and CDR2 SVGAGI come from the germline V gene. Trimming removed 6 bases from V and 4 bases from J; junction bases left unmatched: 2. The CDR3 runs to 15 residues. The CDR3 DNA sequence: TGTGCCAGCAGGGGACTAGCGGGAGTGTACAATGAGCAGTTCTTC. Amino acid sequence: CASRGLAGVYNEQFF.

This chain uses TRBV6-1 with TRBJ2-1, with D unclear. There are 11 residues in the CDR3. The germline V and J ends were trimmed by 4 bases and 11 bases, with 9 bases remaining between them. From germline, CDR1 is MNHNS and CDR2 SASEGT. The CDR3 DNA sequence: TGTGCCAGCAGTGGTACTTACCAGCAGTTCTTC. Translation: CASSGTYQQFF.

This chain links TRBV27 with TRBJ2-7, with TRBD2 identical over 14 bases. This CDR3 has 16 amino acids. Germline lookup yields CDR1 MNHEY and CDR2 SMNVEV (reference sequence). The trim removed 5 bases at V and 7 bases at J, leaving 10 bases unmatched. The CDR3 region is CASSIRLAGGQEEQYF. The CDR3 DNA reads TGTGCCAGCAGTATACGACTAGCGGGGGGGCAGGAGGAGCAGTACTTC.

The V call is TRBV28, the J call TRBJ2-5; 8 nucleotides match TRBD1. The CDR3 has 15 residues. Trimming removed 0 bases from V and 4 bases from J; junction bases left unmatched: 4. The germline CDR1 and CDR2 sequences are MDHEN and SYDVKM. The CDR3 bases are TGTGCCAGCAGTTTATGGGCACAGGGGGGAGAGACCCAGTACTTC. Translating it yields CASSLWAQGGETQYF.

The chain carries TRBV10-3 and TRBJ1-1; D call uncertain. The germline gives CDR1 ENHRY, CDR2 SYGVKD. Trimming shortened V by 6 bases and J by 4 bases, and 12 bases separated the two germline ends. This CDR3 comprises 13 residues. The chain's CDR3 is CAIRTGSGTEAFF. CDR3 in DNA: TGTGCCATCAGGACGGGGTCGGGCACTGAAGCTTTCTTT.

The chain uses TRBV28 and TRBJ2-5; 7 bases align to TRBD1. Trimming took 2 bases from V and 2 from J; bases not matched to a gene: 8. There are 16 residues in the CDR3. Germline V gene sequence: CDR1 MDHEN, CDR2 SYDVKM. CDR3 sequence: CASSLHPGTVQETQYF. In nucleotides, the CDR3 is TGTGCCAGCAGTTTACATCCCGGGACAGTTCAAGAGACCCAGTACTTC.

CDR3 residues: CASSLSLVLRGHEQYF. DNA for the CDR3: TGTGCCAGCAGTTTATCCCTGGTCCTGCGAGGCCACGAGCAGTACTTC. This chain joins TRBV6-5 and TRBJ2-7; D unclear. This CDR3 has 16 amino acids. V lost 4 bases, J lost 5 bases, and 21 bases lay in between. Germline V gives CDR1 MNHEY, CDR2 SVGAGI.

The chain employs TRBV29-1 and TRBJ2-1, with a possible D match to TRBD1 (7 bases). The CDR3 is 14 residues long. Germline CDR1 is SQVTM and CDR2 is ANQGSEA. V lost 7 bases and J lost 4, with 17 bases in between. The CDR3: CSAGGTAIYNEQFF. In DNA, the CDR3 is TGCAGCGCAGGCGGGACAGCGATTTACAATGAGCAGTTCTTC.

V and J are TRBV5-1 and TRBJ2-7, with D uncertain. The germline gives CDR1 SGHRS, CDR2 YFSETQ. The CDR3 is 12 residues long. V was cut by 1 base and J by 2 bases, with 4 bases left in between. The CDR3 loop reads CASSLSAYEQYF. The CDR3, as DNA: TGCGCCAGCAGCTTGTCGGCCTACGAGCAGTACTTC. Full variable domain (remainder filled in from reference TRBV5-1 and TRBJ2-7): KAGVTQTPRYLIKTRGQQVTLSCSPISGHRSVSWYQQTPGQGLQFLFEYFSETQRNKGNFPGRFSGRQFSNSRSEMNVSTLELGDSALYLCASSLSAYEQYFGPGTRLTVT.

The rearrangement joins TRBV2 to TRBJ2-1; D perhaps matches TRBD2 (6 bases). V was trimmed by 8 bases and J by 7 bases, leaving 21 bases between them. In germline, CDR1 is SNHLY, CDR2 FYNNEI. The CDR3 length is 15 residues. Written as DNA, the CDR3 is TGTGCCAGCCTCGGCAGCCTAGCGAGAGGTAATGAGCAGTTCTTC. It codes for CASLGSLARGNEQFF.

In its sample, this clone was seen a few times. The chain is built from TRBV6-6 and TRBJ2-7; TRBD2 aligns across 12 bases. Germline V gene data show CDR1 as MNHNY and CDR2 as SVGAGI (reference sequence). The V and J ends lost 6 bases and 3 bases, in that order; junction bases with no gene match: 3. There are 14 residues in the CDR3. In DNA form, the CDR3 reads TGTGCCAGCAGGAGACTAGCGGGAGTCTACGAGCAGTACTTC. Translation gives CASRRLAGVYEQYF.

This chain uses TRBV6-6 with TRBJ1-4, with 9 bases lining up with TRBD1. V dropped 1 base and J dropped 7; count of bases not matched to a gene: 7. This CDR3 region has 16 residues. Germline loops: CDR1 MNHNY, CDR2 SVGAGI (reference sequence). CDR3 nucleotide sequence: TGTGCCAGCAGTTACTGGGACAGGGAGGGTGCTGAAAAACTGTTTTTT. Translation: CASSYWDREGAEKLFF.

The rearrangement joins TRBV5-6 to TRBJ1-5; possible D gene TRBD1, 6 bases. Germline CDR1 and CDR2: SGHDT and YYEEEE. The ends were cut back, 3 bases at V and 11 bases at J, with 12 bases in the middle. The CDR3 length is 12 residues. In nucleotides, the CDR3 is TGTGCCAGCAGCTCGCAGGGGCAGTCCCAGCATTTT. This translates into CASSSQGQSQHF. The whole variable domain, remainder taken from reference TRBV5-6 and TRBJ1-5, is DAGVTQSPTHLIKTRGQQVTLRCSPKSGHDTVSWYQQALGQGPQFIFQYYEEEERQRGNFPDRFSGHQFPNYSSELNVNALLLGDSALYLCASSSQGQSQHFGDGTRLSIL.

CDR3 residues: CASSLIGWGLNEAFF. CDR3 in DNA: TGTGCCAGCAGCTTAATCGGCTGGGGGCTGAATGAAGCTTTCTTT. This chain uses TRBV13 with TRBJ1-1; D may be TRBD1 (6 bases). Germline assignment: CDR1 PRHDT and CDR2 FYEKMQ (reference sequence). Trimming cost V 2 bases and J 7 bases, with 17 bases left between them. The CDR3 is made up of 15 amino acids.

The V call is TRBV2, the J call TRBJ1-2, with TRBD1 identical over 9 bases. The CDR3 is made up of 14 amino acids. Looked up from germline, CDR1 is SNHLY and CDR2 is FYNNEI. The trim removed 0 bases at V and 8 bases at J, leaving 4 bases unmatched. The CDR3 protein is CASSEAGTGIGYTF. As DNA, the CDR3 is TGTGCCAGCAGTGAAGCGGGGACAGGGATCGGCTACACCTTC.

The chain carries TRBV6-1 and TRBJ2-7; weak D call: TRBD1 (5 bases). CDR1 MNHNS and CDR2 SASEGT come from the germline V gene. Deletions cut 8 bases from V and 9 bases from J, with 17 bases between. This CDR3 is built from 12 residues. CDR3 residues: CASLKGVGLQYF. In nucleotides, the CDR3 is TGTGCCAGCCTTAAAGGGGTGGGGTTGCAGTACTTC.